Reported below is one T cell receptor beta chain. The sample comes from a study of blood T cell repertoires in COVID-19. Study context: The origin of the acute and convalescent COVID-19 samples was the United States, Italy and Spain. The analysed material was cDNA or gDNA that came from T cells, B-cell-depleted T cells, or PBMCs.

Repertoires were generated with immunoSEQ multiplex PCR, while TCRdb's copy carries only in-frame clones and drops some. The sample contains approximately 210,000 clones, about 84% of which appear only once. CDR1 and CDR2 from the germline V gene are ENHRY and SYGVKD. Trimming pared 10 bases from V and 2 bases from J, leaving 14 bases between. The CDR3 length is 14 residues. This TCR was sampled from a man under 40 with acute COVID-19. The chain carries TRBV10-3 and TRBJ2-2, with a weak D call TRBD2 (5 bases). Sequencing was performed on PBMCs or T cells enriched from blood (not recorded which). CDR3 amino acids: CATQAGGNTGELFF. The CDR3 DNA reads TGTGCCACCCAGGCGGGCGGAAACACCGGGGAGCTGTTTTTT.